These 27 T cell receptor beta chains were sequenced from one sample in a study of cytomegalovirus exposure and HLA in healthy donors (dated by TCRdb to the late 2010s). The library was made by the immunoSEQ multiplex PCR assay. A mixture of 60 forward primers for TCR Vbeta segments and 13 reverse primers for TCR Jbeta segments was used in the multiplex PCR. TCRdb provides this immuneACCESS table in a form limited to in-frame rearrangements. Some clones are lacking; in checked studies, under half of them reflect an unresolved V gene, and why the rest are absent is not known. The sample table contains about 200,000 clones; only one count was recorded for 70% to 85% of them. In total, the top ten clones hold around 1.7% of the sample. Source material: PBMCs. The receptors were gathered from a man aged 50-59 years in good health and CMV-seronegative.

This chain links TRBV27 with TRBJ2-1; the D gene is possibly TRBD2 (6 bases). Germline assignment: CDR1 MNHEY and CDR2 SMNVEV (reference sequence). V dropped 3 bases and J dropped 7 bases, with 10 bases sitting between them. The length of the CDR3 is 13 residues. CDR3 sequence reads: CASSFGGMNEQFF. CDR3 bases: TGTGCCAGCAGTTTCGGAGGGATGAATGAGCAGTTCTTC.

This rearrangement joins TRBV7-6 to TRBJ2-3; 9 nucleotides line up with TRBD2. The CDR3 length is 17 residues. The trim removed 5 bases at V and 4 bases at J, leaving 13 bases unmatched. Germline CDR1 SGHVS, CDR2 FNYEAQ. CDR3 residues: CASSPQIAGVRADTQYF. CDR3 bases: TGTGCCAGCAGCCCACAAATAGCGGGAGTCAGAGCAGATACGCAGTATTTT.

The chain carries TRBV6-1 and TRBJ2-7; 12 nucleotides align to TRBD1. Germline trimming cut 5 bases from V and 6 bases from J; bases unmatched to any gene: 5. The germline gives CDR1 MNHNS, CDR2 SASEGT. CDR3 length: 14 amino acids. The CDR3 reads CASSPGQGAGEQYF. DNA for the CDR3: TGTGCCAGCAGTCCGGGACAGGGGGCTGGCGAGCAGTACTTC.

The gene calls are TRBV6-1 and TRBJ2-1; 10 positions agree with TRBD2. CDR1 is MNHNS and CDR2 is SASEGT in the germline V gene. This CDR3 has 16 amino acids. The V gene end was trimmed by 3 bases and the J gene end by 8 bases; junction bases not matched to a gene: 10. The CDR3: CASSESPAGGRYEQFF. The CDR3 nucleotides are TGTGCCAGCAGTGAGTCCCCAGCGGGAGGGAGGTATGAGCAGTTCTTC.

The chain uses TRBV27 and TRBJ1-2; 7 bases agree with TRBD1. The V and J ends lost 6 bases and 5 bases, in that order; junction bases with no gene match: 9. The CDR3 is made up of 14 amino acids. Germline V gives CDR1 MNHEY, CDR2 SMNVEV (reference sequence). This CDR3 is CASSRDRDPYGYTF. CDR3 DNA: TGTGCCAGCAGCCGAGACAGGGACCCGTATGGCTACACCTTC.

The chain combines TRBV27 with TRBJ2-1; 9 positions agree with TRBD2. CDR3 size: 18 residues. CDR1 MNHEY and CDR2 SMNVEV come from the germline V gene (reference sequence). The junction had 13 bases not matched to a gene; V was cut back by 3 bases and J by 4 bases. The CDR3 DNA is TGTGCCAGCAGTTTTCCCAATCGGGGACTAGCAGAATACAATGAGCAGTTCTTC. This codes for CASSFPNRGLAEYNEQFF.

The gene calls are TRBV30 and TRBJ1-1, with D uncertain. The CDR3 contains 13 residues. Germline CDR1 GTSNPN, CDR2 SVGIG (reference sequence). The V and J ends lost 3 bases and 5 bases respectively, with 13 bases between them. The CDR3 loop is CAWREDGRTEAFF. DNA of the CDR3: TGTGCCTGGAGGGAGGACGGAAGGACTGAAGCTTTCTTT.

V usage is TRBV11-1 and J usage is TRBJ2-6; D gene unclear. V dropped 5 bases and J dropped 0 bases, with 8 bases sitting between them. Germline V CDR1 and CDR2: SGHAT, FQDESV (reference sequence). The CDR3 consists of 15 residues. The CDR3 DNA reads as TGTGCCAGCAGCATTGGGCACTCTGGGGCCAACGTCCTGACTTTC. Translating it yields CASSIGHSGANVLTF.

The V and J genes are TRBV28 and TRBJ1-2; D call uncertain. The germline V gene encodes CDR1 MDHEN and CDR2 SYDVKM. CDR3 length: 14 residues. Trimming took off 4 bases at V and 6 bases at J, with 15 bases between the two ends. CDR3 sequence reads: CASSSPGNKDGYTF. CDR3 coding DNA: TGTGCCAGCAGTTCCCCCGGGAACAAGGATGGCTACACCTTC.

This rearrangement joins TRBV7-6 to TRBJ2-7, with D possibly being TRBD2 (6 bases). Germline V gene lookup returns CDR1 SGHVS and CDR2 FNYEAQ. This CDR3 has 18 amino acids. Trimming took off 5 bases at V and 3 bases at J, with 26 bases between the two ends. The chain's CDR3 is CASSLRGSTRPFHYEQYF. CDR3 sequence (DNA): TGTGCCAGCAGCCTCCGGGGGTCGACTAGACCTTTCCACTACGAGCAGTACTTC.

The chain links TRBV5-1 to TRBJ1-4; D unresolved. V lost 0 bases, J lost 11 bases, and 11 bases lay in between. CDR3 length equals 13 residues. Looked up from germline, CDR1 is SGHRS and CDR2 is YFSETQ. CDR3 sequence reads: CASSLESPEKLFF. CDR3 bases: TGCGCCAGCAGCTTGGAATCCCCCGAGAAACTGTTTTTT.

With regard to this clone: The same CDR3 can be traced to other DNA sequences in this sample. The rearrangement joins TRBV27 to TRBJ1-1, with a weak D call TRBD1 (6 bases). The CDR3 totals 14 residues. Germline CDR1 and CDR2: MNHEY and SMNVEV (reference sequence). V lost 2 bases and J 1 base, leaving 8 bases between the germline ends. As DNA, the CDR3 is TGTGCCAGCAGTTTACTACAGGGGAACACTGAAGCTTTCTTT. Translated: CASSLLQGNTEAFF.

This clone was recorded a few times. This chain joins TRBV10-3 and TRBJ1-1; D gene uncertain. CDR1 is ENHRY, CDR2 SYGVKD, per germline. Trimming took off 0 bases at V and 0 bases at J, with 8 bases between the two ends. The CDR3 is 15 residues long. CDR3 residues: CAISESGTLNTEAFF. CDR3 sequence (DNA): TGTGCCATCAGTGAGTCGGGCACGCTGAACACTGAAGCTTTCTTT.

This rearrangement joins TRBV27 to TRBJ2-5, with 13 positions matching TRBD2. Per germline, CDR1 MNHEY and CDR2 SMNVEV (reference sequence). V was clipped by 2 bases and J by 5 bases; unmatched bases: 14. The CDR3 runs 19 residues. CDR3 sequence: CASSLRPLTSGRADETQYF. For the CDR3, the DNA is TGTGCCAGCAGTTTACGGCCCCTTACTAGCGGGAGGGCCGACGAGACCCAGTACTTC.

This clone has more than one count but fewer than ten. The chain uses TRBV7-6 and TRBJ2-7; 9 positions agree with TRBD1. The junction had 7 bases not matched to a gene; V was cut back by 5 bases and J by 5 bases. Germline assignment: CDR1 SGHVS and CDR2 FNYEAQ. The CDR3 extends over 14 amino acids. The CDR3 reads CASSPRTGVDEQYF. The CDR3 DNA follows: TGTGCCAGCAGCCCACGGACAGGGGTGGACGAGCAGTACTTC.

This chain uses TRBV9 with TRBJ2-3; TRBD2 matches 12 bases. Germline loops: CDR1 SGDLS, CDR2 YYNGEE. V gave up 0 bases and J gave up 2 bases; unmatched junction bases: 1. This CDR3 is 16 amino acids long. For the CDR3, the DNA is TGTGCCAGCAGCGTAGGACTAGCGGGGGTCACAGATACGCAGTATTTT. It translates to CASSVGLAGVTDTQYF.

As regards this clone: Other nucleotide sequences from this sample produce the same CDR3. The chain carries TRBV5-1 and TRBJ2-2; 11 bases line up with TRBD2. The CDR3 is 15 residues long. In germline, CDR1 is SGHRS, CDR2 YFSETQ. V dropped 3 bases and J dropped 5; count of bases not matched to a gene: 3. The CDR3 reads CASSSTSGTTGELFF. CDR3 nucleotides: TGCGCCAGCAGCTCGACTAGCGGGACGACCGGGGAGCTGTTTTTT.

The CDR3: CASSLGPGLAGVTDTQYF. CDR3 DNA sequence: TGCGCCAGCAGCCTCGGACCGGGACTAGCGGGAGTCACAGATACGCAGTATTTT. This chain uses TRBV4-1 with TRBJ2-3; 14 bases align to TRBD2. V shed 4 bases, J shed 2 bases, and the junction held 8 bases outside the gene matches. The CDR3 has 18 amino acids. Germline CDR1 reads MGHRA; CDR2 reads YSYEKL.

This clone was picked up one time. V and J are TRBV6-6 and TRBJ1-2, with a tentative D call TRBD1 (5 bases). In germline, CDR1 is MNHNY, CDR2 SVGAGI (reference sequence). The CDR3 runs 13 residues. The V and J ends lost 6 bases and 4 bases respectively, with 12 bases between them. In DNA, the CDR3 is TGTGCCAGCAGCCCCGGACAACTCTATGGCTACACCTTC. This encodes CASSPGQLYGYTF.

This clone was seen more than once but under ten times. The CDR3 coding sequence is TGTGCCAGCAGTGAAGGGGAGGGCAATCAGCCCCAGCATTTT. This codes for CASSEGEGNQPQHF. V usage is TRBV6-1 and J usage is TRBJ1-5; D is undetermined. CDR1 is MNHNS and CDR2 is SASEGT in the germline V gene. Trimming left V 1 base short and J 2 bases short, with 6 bases between. The CDR3 has 14 amino acids.

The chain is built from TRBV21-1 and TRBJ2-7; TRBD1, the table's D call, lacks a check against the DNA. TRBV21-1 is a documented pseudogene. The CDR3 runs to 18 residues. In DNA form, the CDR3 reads TGTGCCAGCACCCCTCTAGAGCGCGAGCTGGGGCCCTCCTACGAGCAGTACTTC. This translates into CASTPLERELGPSYEQYF.

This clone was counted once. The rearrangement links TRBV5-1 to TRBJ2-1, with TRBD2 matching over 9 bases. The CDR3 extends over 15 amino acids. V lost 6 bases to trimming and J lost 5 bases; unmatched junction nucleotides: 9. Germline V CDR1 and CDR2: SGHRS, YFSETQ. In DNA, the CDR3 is TGCGCCAGCAAGCTTGGGTTAGCGGGAGACAATGAGCAGTTCTTC. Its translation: CASKLGLAGDNEQFF.

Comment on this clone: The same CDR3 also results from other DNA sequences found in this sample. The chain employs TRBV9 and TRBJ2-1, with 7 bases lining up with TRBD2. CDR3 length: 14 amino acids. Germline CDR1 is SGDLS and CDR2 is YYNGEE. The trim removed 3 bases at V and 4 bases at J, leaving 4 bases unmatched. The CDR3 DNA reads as TGTGCCAGCAGCGGGGGACTACCTTACAATGAGCAGTTCTTC. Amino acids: CASSGGLPYNEQFF.

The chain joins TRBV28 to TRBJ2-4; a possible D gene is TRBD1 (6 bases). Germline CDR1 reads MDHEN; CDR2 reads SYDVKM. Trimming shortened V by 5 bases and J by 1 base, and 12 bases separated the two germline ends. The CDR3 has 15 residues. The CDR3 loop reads CASSHRTVAKNIQYF. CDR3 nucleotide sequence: TGTGCCAGCAGTCACCGGACAGTGGCCAAAAACATTCAGTACTTC.

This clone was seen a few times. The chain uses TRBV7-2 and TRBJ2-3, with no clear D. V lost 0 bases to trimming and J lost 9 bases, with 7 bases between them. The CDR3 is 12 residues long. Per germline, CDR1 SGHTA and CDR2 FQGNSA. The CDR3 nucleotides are TGTGCCAGCAGCTTAGCCCAACTAACGCAGTATTTT. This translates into CASSLAQLTQYF.

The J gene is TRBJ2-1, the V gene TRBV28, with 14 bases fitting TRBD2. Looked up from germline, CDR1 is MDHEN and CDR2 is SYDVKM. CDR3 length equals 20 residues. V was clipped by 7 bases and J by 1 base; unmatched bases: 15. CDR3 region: CASTPPAGLAGALSYNEQFF. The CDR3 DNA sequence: TGTGCCAGCACTCCCCCGGCGGGACTAGCGGGAGCGTTGTCCTACAATGAGCAGTTCTTC.

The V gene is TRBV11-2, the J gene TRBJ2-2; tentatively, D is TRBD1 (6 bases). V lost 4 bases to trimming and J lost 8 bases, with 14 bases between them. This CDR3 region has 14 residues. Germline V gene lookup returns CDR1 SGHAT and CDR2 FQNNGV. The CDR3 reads CASSSGQKTGELFF. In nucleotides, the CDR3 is TGTGCCAGCAGCTCGGGACAAAAGACTGGGGAGCTGTTTTTT.